The rows below give T cell receptor beta chains drawn from one sample of a study of CD8 T cells in ankylosing spondylitis. TCRdb processed the 5' RACE reads anew with MiXCR; each CDR3 protein has one entry. The data contain a few hundred thousand distinct CDR3 sequences, about 10% of them singletons. Sequenced material: blood, either unsorted or a sorted T cell fraction (not recorded which). The receptors were gathered from a male donor with ankylosing spondylitis or in good health (not recorded which). Both conserved end residues are part of each CDR3. A D gene is named only where the DNA matches it firmly. Size is omitted from some rows. Given values are once, few, many or a class for expanded clones.

cdr3_nt	cdr3_aa	v_call	j_call	clone_size	d_call
TGTGCCACCAGCAAGAGCGGGGGGGTCTTGGATGAGCAGTTCTTC	CATSKSGGVLDEQFF	TRBV15	TRBJ2-1	many	TRBD2
TGTGCCAGCAGATCACGGACTAGCGGCACAGATACGCAGTATTTT	CASRSRTSGTDTQYF	TRBV12-3/TRBV12-4	TRBJ2-3	few	TRBD2
TGTGCCAGCAGCCCTGGGACTCGAGGGACCCAGTACTTC	CASSPGTRGTQYF	TRBV3-1	TRBJ2-5	.	.
TGCGCCAGCAGCTCTGGACAGGGTTCTGATCAGCCCCAGCATTTT	CASSSGQGSDQPQHF	TRBV5-1	TRBJ1-5	.	TRBD1
TGTGCCAGCGGGGGACATTTTAATGAAGCTTTCTTT	CASGGHFNEAFF	TRBV6-8	TRBJ1-1	few	.
TGCAGTGCTCCCCTACCCACCAGGGGACCCTACAATGAGCAGTTCTTC	CSAPLPTRGPYNEQFF	TRBV20-1	TRBJ2-1	few	.
TGTGCCAGTAGAGGGCTCCGGGACCCCTATGGCTACACCTTC	CASRGLRDPYGYTF	TRBV19	TRBJ1-2	many	.
TGTGCCAGCAGCCAAGCGAGGACAGGGGGCTACGAGCAGTACTTC	CASSQARTGGYEQYF	TRBV3-1	TRBJ2-7	.	TRBD1
TGCAGTGCTAGCCCTTCGGGGGCCCCAGCTTTCTTT	CSASPSGAPAFF	TRBV20-1	TRBJ1-1	few	.
TGCGCCAGCAGGGCTCAGGTGACCTCCTACGAGCAGTACTTC	CASRAQVTSYEQYF	TRBV5-1	TRBJ2-7	.	.
TGTGCCAGCAGCGCTGACAGGGTGTCCTACAATGAGCAGTTCTTC	CASSADRVSYNEQFF	TRBV12-3/TRBV12-4	TRBJ2-1	many	TRBD1
TGTGCCAGCAGCTTGGGACGGAGGGTGGAGACCCAGTACTTC	CASSLGRRVETQYF	TRBV5-6	TRBJ2-5	many	.
TGTGCCAGTCTGACTAGCGGGGACACCGGGGAGCTGTTTTTT	CASLTSGDTGELFF	TRBV28	TRBJ2-2	many	TRBD2
TGCAGCGTTTCCGGACAGGGGCCCCCCTACGAGCAGTACTTC	CSVSGQGPPYEQYF	TRBV29-1	TRBJ2-7	.	TRBD1
TGTGCCAGCAGCCCCAGGGACACTAAAGGAGGCTACACCTTC	CASSPRDTKGGYTF	TRBV7-9	TRBJ1-2	few	.
TGTGCCAGCAGCCAAGGTGGGGCGGTAGATACGCAGTATTTT	CASSQGGAVDTQYF	TRBV14	TRBJ2-3	once	.
TGTGCCAGCACCCCGGGGGGGGAGCCGACCCCCAGCACCGGGGAGCTGTTTTTT	CASTPGGEPTPSTGELFF	TRBV12-3/TRBV12-4	TRBJ2-2	many	TRBD2
TGTGCCAGCAGTTACGCCGCAACAGGATCTATAATTCAGCCCCTCCACTTT	CASSYAATGSIIQPLHF	TRBV7-2	TRBJ1-6	many	.
TGTGCCAGCAGTTTTCCCCCCCAGTCATACTCTGGAAACACCATATATTTT	CASSFPPQSYSGNTIYF	TRBV12-3/TRBV12-4	TRBJ1-3	few	.
TGTGCCAGCAGTTTCAGCCTAGAGCAGTACTTC	CASSFSLEQYF	TRBV12-3/TRBV12-4	TRBJ2-7	many	.
TGTGCCAGCAGCTCAGAACAGGGTAGGGGCACTGAAGCTTTCTTT	CASSSEQGRGTEAFF	TRBV7-6	TRBJ1-1	many	.
TGTGCCAGCAGTCACCGGGACAGCAAAAAAAATGAGCAGTTCTTC	CASSHRDSKKNEQFF	TRBV28	TRBJ2-1	.	TRBD1
TGTGCCAGCAGTCCCTTGGGTGAGACCCAGTACTTC	CASSPLGETQYF	TRBV3-1	TRBJ2-5	many	.
TGTGCCAGCAGCGCCAGTGGGGATAGGACAGATACGCAGTATTTT	CASSASGDRTDTQYF	TRBV7-8	TRBJ2-3	many	.
TGCAGTGCTGGACCGCCGGACACAGATACGCAGTATTTT	CSAGPPDTDTQYF	TRBV20-1	TRBJ2-3	many	.
TGTGCCAGCAGCTCCACAGGGCAAGAGACCCAGTACTTC	CASSSTGQETQYF	TRBV7-9	TRBJ2-5	many	.
TGCAGCGTTGTCCCCTTAGGAGCGGGGGGCTACAATGAGCAGTTCTTC	CSVVPLGAGGYNEQFF	TRBV29-1	TRBJ2-1	many	TRBD2
TGTGCCAGCAGCCTTGACAGGGGGAATGAAAAACTGTTTTTT	CASSLDRGNEKLFF	TRBV28	TRBJ1-4	many	TRBD1
TGCAGCGCCATAAACACCGGGGAGCTGTTTTTT	CSAINTGELFF	TRBV29-1	TRBJ2-2	many	.
TGCGCCAGCAGCCAGGGACAGTTTGGCGGGGAGCTGTTTTTT	CASSQGQFGGELFF	TRBV5-1	TRBJ2-2	many	TRBD1
TGTGCCAGCAGTTTACTGATGACAGGGGGCAATCAGCCCCAGCATTTT	CASSLLMTGGNQPQHF	TRBV28	TRBJ1-5	many	TRBD1
TGTGCCAGCAGCTTCCAGGATGAAAAACTGTTTTTT	CASSFQDEKLFF	TRBV7-2	TRBJ1-4	many	.
TGTGCCAGCAGCTTAATGGTTAGCGGGGTGTCCCAAGAGACCCAGTACTTC	CASSLMVSGVSQETQYF	TRBV7-2	TRBJ2-5	many	TRBD2
TGCAGTGCCCCCCTTGATCAACAGGGCACAGATACGCAGTATTTT	CSAPLDQQGTDTQYF	TRBV20-1	TRBJ2-3	many	.
TGCAGTCAATCCGGGCCGGCGGGCGAAAAACTGTTTTTT	CSQSGPAGEKLFF	TRBV20-1	TRBJ1-4	.	.
TGTGCCAGCACCGAGGAATCAGGGTTTGAAGCTTTCTTT	CASTEESGFEAFF	TRBV3-1	TRBJ1-1	many	.
TGTGCCAGCAGTTACGCGGACTCGACGGGCCGGGCAGATACGCAGTATTTT	CASSYADSTGRADTQYF	TRBV6-5	TRBJ2-3	few	.
TGTGCCAGCAGCTTAGCGACAGGGGATAACTATGGCTACACCTTC	CASSLATGDNYGYTF	TRBV7-2	TRBJ1-2	few	TRBD1
TGCGCCAGCAGCTTCATGACAGCATATAATTCACCCCTCCACTTT	CASSFMTAYNSPLHF	TRBV5-1	TRBJ1-6	many	.
TGTGCCAGCAGCTTGATGGGGGCGAACGAGCAGTACTTC	CASSLMGANEQYF	TRBV5-6	TRBJ2-7	many	.
TGTGCCAGCAGTTACCAGGGGGGACATATATCCGACGAGCAGTACTTC	CASSYQGGHISDEQYF	TRBV6-2/TRBV6-3	TRBJ2-7	many	.
TGTGCCAGCAGTGAAGCCGTAACAGGAGCCTATGGCTACACCTTC	CASSEAVTGAYGYTF	TRBV6-1	TRBJ1-2	.	.
TGTGCCAGCACCCCCCGCGGGGGGCGAACAGATACGCAGTATTTT	CASTPRGGRTDTQYF	TRBV6-1	TRBJ2-3	many	TRBD2
TGCAGTGCTAGAGACGGAGGAGTAGCCAAAAACATTCAGTACTTC	CSARDGGVAKNIQYF	TRBV20-1	TRBJ2-4	many	.
TGTGCCAGCAGCCAAGCCCGGACTAGCGGGGATACGCAGTATTTT	CASSQARTSGDTQYF	TRBV3-1	TRBJ2-3	.	TRBD2
TGCAGCGGGGCGGACAGGGAACATGGCTACACCTTC	CSGADREHGYTF	TRBV29-1	TRBJ1-2	many	TRBD1
TGTGCCAGCTCACCACAGGCTTACAAGAACGAGCAGTACTTC	CASSPQAYKNEQYF	TRBV18	TRBJ2-7	.	.
TGTGCCAGCAGCCATAAGGGAAACACTGAAGCTTTCTTT	CASSHKGNTEAFF	TRBV3-1	TRBJ1-1	few	.
TGTGCCAGCAGCCTGGACAGGGGCCCCCAAGAGACCCAGTACTTC	CASSLDRGPQETQYF	TRBV11-2	TRBJ2-5	.	TRBD1
TGTGCCATCAGTGAACGGACTACAGATACGCAGTATTTT	CAISERTTDTQYF	TRBV10-3	TRBJ2-3	many	.
TGCAGTGCTAGAAATGACAGGTCCGGCGCCTACGAGCAGTACTTC	CSARNDRSGAYEQYF	TRBV20-1	TRBJ2-7	many	.